These 22 T cell receptor beta chains came from one sample sequenced in a study of blood T cell repertoires in COVID-19. Clones were read by immunoSEQ multiplex PCR, and TCRdb kept only the in-frame ones, dropping some. The repertoire holds 350,000 to 400,000 clones, with roughly 87% as singletons. Sequencing was performed on PBMCs or T cells enriched from blood (not recorded which). The receptors were sampled from a woman younger than 45 who had recovered from COVID-19.

The chain employs TRBV2 and TRBJ1-2; 10 bases agree with TRBD1. J gave up 5 bases and V 4 bases, and 4 bases lay outside the gene matches. CDR3 size: 14 residues. Germline V gene data show CDR1 as SNHLY and CDR2 as FYNNEI. CDR3: CASSGQGARYGYTF. CDR3 DNA: TGTGCCAGCAGTGGACAGGGGGCAAGGTATGGCTACACCTTC.

This chain joins TRBV28 and TRBJ2-1; 10 bases line up with TRBD2. V was pared by 4 bases and J by 6 bases, with 6 bases of the junction left unmatched. Germline CDR1 reads MDHEN; CDR2 reads SYDVKM. The CDR3 has 15 amino acids. CDR3 region: CASSYWSSGSNEQFF. For the CDR3, the DNA is TGTGCCAGCAGTTACTGGTCTAGCGGGAGCAATGAGCAGTTCTTC.

The V and J genes are TRBV29-1 and TRBJ1-1, with TRBD1 matching 10 bases. V was clipped by 3 bases and J by 6 bases; unmatched bases: 4. Germline V gene sequence: CDR1 SQVTM, CDR2 ANQGSEA. This CDR3 comprises 13 residues. CDR3 DNA: TGCAGCGTTGATGGGACAGGGGAGGCTGAAGCTTTCTTT. It is translated as CSVDGTGEAEAFF.

This clone has only a few counts. The chain links TRBV27 to TRBJ1-1; 12 nucleotides match TRBD1. V lost 6 bases to trimming and J lost 5 bases; unmatched junction nucleotides: 4. Germline lookup yields CDR1 MNHEY and CDR2 SMNVEV (reference sequence). The CDR3 covers 14 residues. CDR3 residues: CASSRDRGQTEAFF. The DNA for the CDR3 is TGTGCCAGCAGCCGGGACAGGGGGCAAACTGAAGCTTTCTTT.

This clone was found once. This chain links TRBV6-5 with TRBJ1-1; TRBD1 matches 7 bases. V was pared by 6 bases and J by 2 bases, with 9 bases of the junction left unmatched. In germline, CDR1 is MNHEY, CDR2 SVGAGI. CDR3 size: 15 residues. The CDR3 bases are TGTGCCAGCAGCCCACCAGGACAGGTAAACACTGAAGCTTTCTTT. Amino acids: CASSPPGQVNTEAFF.

The chain joins TRBV15 to TRBJ1-3; the D is unclear. This CDR3 region has 14 residues. Germline assignment: CDR1 LNHNV and CDR2 YYDKDF (reference sequence). V was clipped by 1 base and J by 5 bases, with 9 bases between them. CDR3 sequence: CATSRGNDRNTIYF. As DNA, the CDR3 is TGTGCCACCAGCAGAGGGAACGACAGAAACACCATATATTTT. Full variable domain (outside the CDR3, taken from reference TRBV15 and TRBJ1-3): DAMVIQNPRYQVTQFGKPVTLSCSQTLNHNVMYWYQQKSSQAPKLLFHYYDKDFNNEADTPDNFQSRRPNTSFCFLDIRSPGLGDTAMYLCATSRGNDRNTIYFGEGSWLTVV.

This chain joins TRBV7-9 and TRBJ2-1, with 8 bases lining up with TRBD2. This CDR3 has 13 amino acids. Germline trimming cut 3 bases from V and 13 bases from J; bases unmatched to any gene: 8. Per the germline V gene, CDR1 is SEHNR and CDR2 is FQNEAQ (reference sequence). CDR3 sequence reads: CASSFVGGADQFF. The CDR3 DNA sequence: TGTGCCAGCAGCTTCGTCGGGGGGGCCGACCAGTTCTTC.

The chain carries TRBV5-4 and TRBJ1-6, with D tentatively TRBD1 (5 bases). This CDR3 is 16 amino acids long. The ends were cut back, 0 bases at V and 2 bases at J, with 9 bases in the middle. Germline V gene sequence: CDR1 SGHNT, CDR2 YYREEE (reference sequence). CDR3 sequence: CASSLGEGAYNSPLHF. In nucleotides, the CDR3 is TGTGCCAGCAGCTTGGGGGAAGGGGCCTATAATTCACCCCTCCACTTT.

The chain combines TRBV21-1 with TRBJ1-1; TRBD1 is taken as the D call from the table, unchecked against the DNA. TRBV21-1 is a pseudogene segment. CDR3 length: 15 residues. The CDR3 coding sequence is TGTGCCAGCAGCATTAAAGACAGCCTGAACACTGAAGCTTTCTTT. Its protein product is CASSIKDSLNTEAFF.

The V call is TRBV5-4, the J call TRBJ2-1; the D gene is possibly TRBD2 (7 bases). Germline V CDR1 and CDR2: SGHNT, YYREEE (reference sequence). This CDR3 comprises 15 residues. V gave up 1 base and J gave up 7 bases, with 15 bases separating them. The chain's CDR3 is CASSLPGGGRNEQFF. The CDR3 DNA follows: TGTGCCAGCAGCTTGCCGGGCGGGGGCCGAAATGAGCAGTTCTTC.

The count of this clone is one. The chain joins TRBV5-6 to TRBJ1-2; 9 bases match TRBD1. CDR3 length: 14 amino acids. V was clipped by 3 bases and J by 5 bases; unmatched bases: 5. Germline lookup yields CDR1 SGHDT and CDR2 YYEEEE. The CDR3 bases are TGTGCCAGCAGCTGGCCGGGACAGGGATATGGCTACACCTTC. This sequence encodes CASSWPGQGYGYTF.

The gene calls are TRBV18 and TRBJ2-2; 9 bases map to TRBD2. Trimming cost V 6 bases and J 1 base; bases outside gene matches: 6. The CDR3 length is 16 residues. The germline V gene has CDR1 KGHSH and CDR2 LQKENI. CDR3 sequence (DNA): TGTGCCAGCTCTAGCAGACTAGCGGAGAACACCGGGGAGCTGTTTTTT. It specifies CASSSRLAENTGELFF.

The chain combines TRBV5-1 with TRBJ1-2, with 8 bases fitting TRBD1. The CDR3 has 14 residues. Germline CDR1 SGHRS, CDR2 YFSETQ. V shed 4 bases, J shed 6 bases, and the junction held 8 bases outside the gene matches. The CDR3 here is CASSPGQEKDGYTF. CDR3 in DNA: TGCGCCAGCAGCCCGGGACAGGAGAAGGATGGCTACACCTTC.

The chain carries TRBV10-2 and TRBJ2-1; 10 bases are shared with TRBD2. Germline CDR1 is WSHSY and CDR2 is SAAADI. J lost 9 bases, V lost 2 bases, and 4 bases had no gene match. The CDR3 contains 14 residues. The CDR3 reads CASSEPGLASEQFF. The CDR3 DNA is TGCGCCAGCAGTGAGCCGGGACTAGCGAGTGAGCAGTTCTTC.

This sequence joins TRBV6-5 and TRBJ1-2; TRBD1 is a possible D gene (6 bases). The length of the CDR3 is 15 residues. Trimming stripped 5 bases from V and 6 bases from J, with 19 bases between. The germline V gene encodes CDR1 MNHEY and CDR2 SVGAGI. The CDR3 loop is CASSKDRPLGDGYTF. The CDR3, as DNA: TGTGCCAGCAGTAAGGACAGACCCCTCGGTGATGGCTACACCTTC.

This sequence joins TRBV4-1 and TRBJ2-7; tentative D call: TRBD2 (6 bases). The CDR3 covers 18 residues. Trimming left V 3 bases short and J 1 base short, with 22 bases between. The germline gives CDR1 MGHRA, CDR2 YSYEKL. CDR3 in DNA: TGCGCCAGCAGCCATCCCTCGGCTGTTAGCGGAATGTCCTACGAGCAGTACTTC. This codes for CASSHPSAVSGMSYEQYF.

V gene TRBV7-9 combines with J gene TRBJ1-2, with D possibly being TRBD1 (5 bases). Germline CDR1 reads SEHNR; CDR2 reads FQNEAQ (reference sequence). Trimming left V 5 bases short and J 4 bases short, with 11 bases between. CDR3 size: 13 residues. CDR3 region: CASSQTVGYGYTF. DNA for the CDR3: TGTGCCAGCAGCCAGACAGTAGGCTATGGCTACACCTTC.

The chain has TRBV10-3 and TRBJ1-1; D not resolved. The length of the CDR3 is 13 residues. The V gene lost 10 bases and the J gene lost 0 bases, with 12 bases spanning the gap. Germline CDR1 and CDR2: ENHRY and SYGVKD. The CDR3 sequence is CATGGQLNTEAFF. The CDR3 nucleotides are TGTGCCACCGGCGGGCAGTTGAACACTGAAGCTTTCTTT.

The genes are TRBV28 and TRBJ1-5; D call uncertain. Trimming shortened V by 7 bases and J by 7 bases, and 17 bases separated the two germline ends. Germline values: CDR1 MDHEN, CDR2 SYDVKM. This CDR3 spans 14 amino acids. CDR3: CASISSGYRQPQHF. DNA for the CDR3: TGTGCCAGCATTTCATCCGGGTATCGGCAGCCCCAGCATTTT.

Written as DNA, the CDR3 is TGTGCCAGCAGCCCCACCGGGGGGGGCTTTGGTGAAGCTTTCTTT. Translated, it gives CASSPTGGGFGEAFF. This chain joins TRBV7-3 and TRBJ1-1, with a possible D match to TRBD1 (6 bases). Trimming pared 5 bases from V and 7 bases from J, leaving 20 bases between. This CDR3 region has 15 residues. Germline V CDR1 and CDR2: SGHTA, FQGTGA.

The chain links TRBV24-1 to TRBJ2-7; possibly TRBD2 for D (5 bases). This CDR3 region has 14 residues. Germline V gene sequence: CDR1 KGHDR, CDR2 SFDVKD. V lost 4 bases, J lost 0 bases, and 9 bases lay in between. The CDR3 sequence is CATSETGSSYEQYF. Written as DNA, the CDR3 is TGTGCCACCAGTGAAACGGGAAGCTCCTACGAGCAGTACTTC.

This chain uses TRBV29-1 with TRBJ1-2; maybe TRBD1 (6 bases). Germline values: CDR1 SQVTM, CDR2 ANQGSEA. CDR3 length: 13 amino acids. V lost 7 bases and J 6 bases, leaving 18 bases between the germline ends. CDR3 sequence: CSEETGGMDGYTF. The CDR3 coding sequence is TGCAGCGAGGAGACAGGCGGAATGGATGGCTACACCTTC. The variable domain in full, with the rest retrieved from reference TRBV29-1 and TRBJ1-2, is SAVISQKPSRDICQRGTSLTIQCQVDSQVTMMFWYRQQPGQSLTLIATANQGSEATYESGFVIDKFPISRPNLTFSTLTVSNMSPEDSSIYLCSEETGGMDGYTFGSGTRLTVV.